A single sample gave rise to the 14 T cell receptor beta chains below, sequenced in a study of blood T cell repertoires in COVID-19. Sequenced by immunoSEQ multiplex PCR; TCRdb stores in-frame clones only, minus some. The table lists around 180,000 clones, roughly 70% of them singletons, with around 3% in the top ten. Sequenced input: peripheral blood. Receptor source: an elderly woman with acute or convalescent COVID-19.

The chain couples TRBV5-1 to TRBJ2-7, with 8 bases that match TRBD1. Looked up from germline, CDR1 is SGHRS and CDR2 is YFSETQ. CDR3 length equals 14 residues. V was clipped by 1 base and J by 0 bases; unmatched bases: 0. Here the CDR3 DNA reads TGCGCCAGCAGCTTGCAGGGGGCCTCCTACGAGCAGTACTTC. This sequence encodes CASSLQGASYEQYF.

This clone has just a few counts. This chain joins TRBV7-2 and TRBJ1-3; no clear D gene. Trimming left V 5 bases short and J 7 bases short, with 15 bases between. CDR1 is SGHTA, CDR2 FQGNSA, per germline. The CDR3 loop spans 14 amino acids. In DNA form, the CDR3 reads TGTGCCAGCAGCCGTTTGGAGTATTTGAACACCATATATTTT. This gives the protein CASSRLEYLNTIYF.

This clone was detected only once. This rearrangement joins TRBV6-5 to TRBJ1-2; D unclear. CDR1 MNHEY and CDR2 SVGAGI come from the germline V gene. The CDR3 totals 14 residues. Deletions cut 0 bases from V and 2 bases from J, with 7 bases between. CDR3 residues: CASSYSNRNYGYTF. CDR3 DNA: TGTGCCAGCAGTTACTCAAACAGAAACTATGGCTACACCTTC.

V usage is TRBV28 and J usage is TRBJ1-1; D uncertain. This CDR3 region has 12 residues. Trimming took off 4 bases at V and 4 bases at J, with 7 bases between the two ends. Germline CDR1 and CDR2: MDHEN and SYDVKM. CDR3 sequence reads: CASSWLSTEAFF. In DNA form, the CDR3 reads TGTGCCAGCAGTTGGTTGAGCACTGAAGCTTTCTTT.

This clone was detected only a few times. The chain combines TRBV5-4 with TRBJ2-7; D is unclear. The V gene lost 2 bases and the J gene lost 6 bases, with 9 bases spanning the gap. Germline CDR1 is SGHNT and CDR2 is YYREEE (reference sequence). This CDR3 has 12 amino acids. The CDR3 coding sequence is TGTGCCAGCAGCTTTCCCTTTTCCGAGCAGTACTTC. Translated, it gives CASSFPFSEQYF.

The CDR3 spells CASSLEGGRYNEQFF. Written as DNA, the CDR3 is TGTGCCAGCAGCTTAGAGGGGGGGCGGTACAATGAGCAGTTCTTC. The chain carries TRBV11-3 and TRBJ2-1; maybe TRBD2 (7 bases). Per germline, CDR1 SGHNT and CDR2 YENEEA. V dropped 0 bases and J dropped 4 bases, with 10 bases sitting between them. The CDR3 sequence is 15 residues long. Full variable domain (missing parts from reference TRBV11-3 and TRBJ2-1): EAGVVQSPRYKIIEKKQPVAFWCNPISGHNTLYWYLQNLGQGPELLIRYENEEAVDDSQLPKDRFSAERLKGVDSTLKIQPAELGDSAVYLCASSLEGGRYNEQFFGPGTRLTVL.

Only a few counts were recorded for this clone. V and J are TRBV29-1 and TRBJ1-5; D unresolved. This CDR3 is 12 amino acids long. Trimming removed 6 bases at V and 5 bases at J, with 11 bases between. Germline CDR1 and CDR2: SQVTM and ANQGSEA. The DNA for the CDR3 is TGCAGCGTCCGAGATCAAGATCAGCCCCAGCATTTT. It is translated as CSVRDQDQPQHF.

The rearrangement links TRBV10-3 to TRBJ2-2; maybe TRBD2 (6 bases). Germline assignment: CDR1 ENHRY and CDR2 SYGVKD. The V end was cut by 4 bases, the J end by 3 bases, with 12 bases between. The CDR3 length is 15 residues. Here the CDR3 reads CAISGGGIHTGELFF. CDR3 in DNA: TGTGCCATCAGTGGGGGCGGGATTCACACCGGGGAGCTGTTTTTT.

This clone was seen a single time. The chain uses TRBV18 and TRBJ2-3; 11 bases map to TRBD2. Germline V lookup: CDR1 KGHSH, CDR2 LQKENI. The CDR3 runs 16 residues. Trimming at V came to 3 bases and at J to 4 bases, leaving 6 bases not matched to a gene. The CDR3 nucleotides are TGTGCCAGCTCACCGCTCCTAGCGGGAGGAGCAGATACGCAGTATTTT. Translation: CASSPLLAGGADTQYF.

Ten or more counts support this clone. The chain employs TRBV5-4 and TRBJ1-1; maybe TRBD1 (6 bases). The germline V gene has CDR1 SGHNT and CDR2 YYREEE (reference sequence). V gave up 1 base and J gave up 4 bases, with 11 bases separating them. This CDR3 is 14 amino acids long. CDR3 sequence: CASSLLGGSTEAFF. CDR3 bases: TGTGCCAGCAGCTTGTTAGGGGGTAGCACTGAAGCTTTCTTT.

The chain couples TRBV18 to TRBJ1-1, with D perhaps matching TRBD1 (6 bases). The V gene's germline CDR1 is KGHSH and CDR2 LQKENI. The V gene lost 3 bases and the J gene lost 5 bases, with 19 bases spanning the gap. This CDR3 comprises 16 residues. CDR3: CASSPISGRGGTEAFF. CDR3 DNA sequence: TGTGCCAGCTCACCGATTTCCGGCAGGGGTGGAACTGAAGCTTTCTTT.

The genes are TRBV6-5 and TRBJ1-1; D remains ambiguous. CDR3 length equals 12 residues. V lost 6 bases to trimming and J lost 1 base, with 6 bases between them. Germline values: CDR1 MNHEY, CDR2 SVGAGI. The CDR3 region is CASRAGNTEAFF. CDR3 nucleotide sequence: TGTGCCAGCAGAGCAGGGAACACTGAAGCTTTCTTT.

This clone has a handful of counts. The V call is TRBV7-9, the J call TRBJ1-5; D is undetermined. The V gene lost 0 bases and the J gene lost 5 bases, with 5 bases spanning the gap. CDR3 length: 13 residues. Germline CDR1 and CDR2: SEHNR and FQNEAQ (reference sequence). The CDR3 nucleotides are TGTGCCAGCAGCTTAGCCGCGGATCAGCCCCAGCATTTT. Amino acid sequence: CASSLAADQPQHF.

The genes are TRBV7-2 and TRBJ2-1, with D possibly TRBD2 on 6 matching bases. This CDR3 contains 15 residues. Germline loops: CDR1 SGHTA, CDR2 FQGNSA. Trimming removed 3 bases from V and 1 base from J, with 10 bases in between. The CDR3 DNA reads as TGTGCCAGCAGCTTTAGCGGAGGGTCCTACAATGAGCAGTTCTTC. Residues: CASSFSGGSYNEQFF.